This T cell receptor (beta chain) was retrieved from a study of read filtering for tumor transcriptome and immune sequencing. Study in general: R-ISS stage counts were eight or nine for I, more than 15 for II, 6 or 7 for III. After DNase treatment, RNA was made into whole-transcriptome libraries.

Study outcomes and limitations: Around 84% of IR-seq clonotypes had one read, totaling 3% to 4% of reads; RNA-seq: roughly 76% and 46%. Sorted CD138-negative bone marrow cells were not purified T cells.

Trimming left V 1 base short and J 10 bases short, with 9 bases between. There are 12 residues in the CDR3. In germline, CDR1 is SGHRS, CDR2 YFSETQ. This clonotype appeared a few times. Its target is unknown. Molecular barcoded adaptors covering alpha/delta and beta/gamma chains were used on roughly 370 ng RNA. From the reads, TCRdb called clonotypes with MiXCR, one entry per CDR3 protein. This sample yields tens of thousands of distinct CDR3 sequences, of which 13% to 15% are seen a single time; 6.5% to 8.5% belongs to the top ten. Sequencing was done on a sample of a population of CD138-negative cells sorted from bone marrow. The receptor was isolated from a donor at least 40 years old with multiple myeloma. The J gene is TRBJ2-1, the V gene TRBV5-1, with D perhaps matching TRBD1 (5 bases). The CDR3 DNA is TGCGCCAGCAGCTTGAGGGGCCCCGAGCAGTTCTTC. It translates to CASSLRGPEQFF.